The 22 T cell receptor beta chains presented below share a single source sample, sequenced in a study of T cell repertoires in cytomegalovirus infection. TCRdb called the reads again in MiXCR, with one record for every CDR3 protein. In the table there are some 310,000 distinct CDR3 sequences, roughly 25% of which are singletons. These receptors have no identified antigens. Material: cultured PBMCs, obtained from culture after CMV antigen stimulation. These receptors originate from a human donor in good health (CMV status not recorded). Some clones in this sample may be carry-over from other donors' samples.

The chain carries TRBV10-3 and TRBJ2-5; TRBD2 matches at 7 bases. With 2 bases clipped from V and 5 bases from J, the junction kept 5 bases outside the gene matches. Germline V lookup: CDR1 ENHRY, CDR2 SYGVKD. The length of the CDR3 is 14 residues. The CDR3 spells CAISEQAGVETQYF. CDR3 DNA sequence: TGTGCCATCAGTGAGCAGGCGGGAGTGGAGACCCAGTACTTC.

The rearrangement links TRBV27 to TRBJ2-5, with 13 bases identical to TRBD2. This CDR3 comprises 15 residues. Germline V gene lookup returns CDR1 MNHEY and CDR2 SMNVEV (reference sequence). Trimming removed 6 bases from V and 7 bases from J; junction bases left unmatched: 8. This chain's CDR3 is CASSYGLAGVGTQYF. CDR3 DNA sequence: TGTGCCAGCAGCTATGGACTAGCGGGAGTTGGGACCCAGTACTTC.

This clonotype has ten or more counts. The CDR3 DNA follows: TGTGCCAGCAGTGAACCGGCAGCCCAATCCGTCAATCAGCCCCAGCATTTT. As protein: CASSEPAAQSVNQPQHF. The chain recombines TRBV6-1 with TRBJ1-5; D not resolved. The CDR3 extends over 17 amino acids. From germline, CDR1 is MNHNS and CDR2 SASEGT. Deletions cut 2 bases from V and 3 bases from J, with 17 bases between.

The chain is built from TRBV6-1 and TRBJ2-3, with D perhaps matching TRBD2 (5 bases). The CDR3 is 12 residues long. Trimming cost V 8 bases and J 4 bases, with 10 bases left between them. From germline, CDR1 is MNHNS and CDR2 SASEGT. This CDR3 is CASVAGADTQYF. CDR3 coding DNA: TGTGCCAGCGTCGCGGGCGCAGATACGCAGTATTTT.

The chain is built from TRBV6-1 and TRBJ1-5; possible D gene TRBD1, 5 bases. The germline V gene encodes CDR1 MNHNS and CDR2 SASEGT. Trimming removed 7 bases from V and 2 bases from J, with 15 bases in between. This CDR3 spans 15 amino acids. CDR3 sequence: CASTPGRAGNQPQHF. The CDR3 nucleotides read TGTGCCAGCACCCCGGGCAGGGCGGGCAATCAGCCCCAGCATTTT.

This clonotype has only a few counts. The rearrangement joins TRBV27 to TRBJ2-3; D remains ambiguous. The CDR3 is 13 amino acids. Germline V gene sequence: CDR1 MNHEY, CDR2 SMNVEV (reference sequence). V was clipped by 6 bases and J by 3 bases, with 10 bases between them. As DNA, the CDR3 is TGTGCCAGCAGCCGCAGAGGTACAGATACGCAGTATTTT. This gives the protein CASSRRGTDTQYF.

This clonotype appeared many times. This chain links TRBV7-2 with TRBJ2-1, with D perhaps TRBD2 (5 bases). V was clipped by 2 bases and J by 0 bases, with 17 bases between them. CDR3 length: 18 residues. CDR1 and CDR2 from the germline V gene are SGHTA and FQGNSA. The CDR3 spells CASSLNSRAFSSYNEQFF. The CDR3 coding sequence is TGTGCCAGCAGCTTAAACTCGCGGGCCTTTAGCTCCTACAATGAGCAGTTCTTC.

The chain is built from TRBV6-8 and TRBJ2-1, with a possible D match to TRBD1 (6 bases). V shed 5 bases and J shed 4 bases, with 12 bases lying between them. Per the germline V gene, CDR1 is MNHGY and CDR2 is SAAAGT. This CDR3 spans 14 amino acids. The chain's CDR3 is CASSTRDKYNEQFF. Written as DNA, the CDR3 is TGTGCCAGCAGTACCCGGGACAAATACAATGAGCAGTTCTTC.

The sample holds many counts of this clonotype. The rearrangement joins TRBV7-2 to TRBJ2-6; no definite D call. The CDR3 is made up of 16 amino acids. The V end lost 0 bases, the J end lost 2 bases, and 8 bases lay between the germline ends. The germline V gene has CDR1 SGHTA and CDR2 FQGNSA. The CDR3 DNA reads TGTGCCAGCAGCTTAGCAGGCTTGCCTGGGGCCAACGTCCTGACTTTC. Translating it yields CASSLAGLPGANVLTF.

This clonotype was picked up a small number of times. The V and J genes are TRBV20-1 and TRBJ2-6; no clear D. The CDR3 has 14 residues. V was cut by 4 bases and J by 4 bases, with 11 bases left in between. In germline, CDR1 is DFQATT, CDR2 SNEGSKA (reference sequence). The CDR3 here is CSAISSAGANVLTF. CDR3 nucleotides: TGCAGTGCTATCTCCTCTGCGGGGGCCAACGTCCTGACTTTC.

About this clonotype: Being one base from a much bigger clone, this may be a read error. This chain uses TRBV12-3 or TRBV12-4 with TRBJ2-1; 7 bases align to TRBD1. The CDR3 length is 18 residues. Trimming took 6 bases from V and 10 from J; bases not matched to a gene: 24. The CDR3 is CASRWDSPMGPDGTEQFF. The CDR3 DNA reads as TGTGCCAGCAGGTGGGACAGTCCTATGGGACCCGATGGCACGGAGCAGTTCTTC.

In its sample, this clonotype was seen many times. The CDR3 sequence is CASSLDTSRDTQYF. In DNA, the CDR3 is TGTGCCAGCAGCTTAGATACTAGCAGGGATACGCAGTATTTT. The rearrangement joins TRBV11-2 to TRBJ2-3; a possible D gene is TRBD2 (6 bases). From germline, CDR1 is SGHAT and CDR2 FQNNGV. The CDR3 is 14 residues long. V was pared by 0 bases and J by 6 bases, with 10 bases between.

Many counts were recorded for this clonotype. The rearrangement links TRBV23-1 to TRBJ2-5, with D perhaps matching TRBD1 or TRBD2 (5 bases each). TRBV23-1 is an open reading frame, and its role is uncertain. There are 17 residues in the CDR3. Trimming left V 7 bases short and J 5 bases short, with 26 bases between. The CDR3 DNA is TGCGCCAGCACCCCGTGGGGGACGCATCCCTTTTGGGAGACCCAGTACTTC. This sequence encodes CASTPWGTHPFWETQYF.

This chain uses TRBV11-3 with TRBJ1-1; 8 bases line up with TRBD1. The J segment lost 1 base and the V segment lost 8 bases, leaving 6 bases of the junction unmatched. Germline assignment: CDR1 SGHNT and CDR2 YENEEA. This CDR3 region has 14 residues. The CDR3 sequence is CASVSGGANTEAFF. The CDR3, as DNA: TGTGCCAGCGTTTCAGGGGGCGCGAACACTGAAGCTTTCTTT.

This clonotype appeared a few times. V gene TRBV19 combines with J gene TRBJ2-7; D remains ambiguous. The CDR3 totals 14 residues. Trimming removed 4 bases from V and 0 bases from J, with 10 bases in between. Per the germline V gene, CDR1 is LNHDA and CDR2 is SQIVND (reference sequence). CDR3 amino acids: CASSTNRVSYEQYF. CDR3 DNA: TGTGCCAGTAGTACAAACCGGGTCTCCTACGAGCAGTACTTC.

Only a few counts were recorded for this clonotype. This chain connects TRBV7-3 to TRBJ2-1; 9 bases agree with TRBD2. The CDR3 is made up of 15 amino acids. J lost 5 bases, V lost 5 bases, and 7 bases had no gene match. Looked up from germline, CDR1 is SGHTA and CDR2 is FQGTGA. CDR3 nucleotide sequence: TGTGCCAGCAGCCGTATTAGCGGGGGCCACAATGAGCAGTTCTTC. It codes for CASSRISGGHNEQFF.

This clonotype was counted a few times. The rearrangement uses TRBV28 and TRBJ1-2, with a weak D call TRBD1 (5 bases). V was cut by 8 bases and J by 2 bases, with 6 bases left in between. The CDR3 spans 11 residues. Germline V gene data show CDR1 as MDHEN and CDR2 as SYDVKM. The CDR3 DNA reads TGTGCCAGCGAGGGGAACTATGGCTACACCTTC. Residues: CASEGNYGYTF.

This clonotype was observed a few times. The rearrangement uses TRBV4-1 and TRBJ2-1; D possibly uses TRBD1 or TRBD2 (5 bases each). CDR1 MGHRA and CDR2 YSYEKL come from the germline V gene. This CDR3 region has 16 residues. V was shortened by 0 bases and J by 1 base, with 10 bases between the two germline ends. CDR3 nucleotide sequence: TGCGCCAGCAGCCAAGACAGGGAGTTGTCCTACAATGAGCAGTTCTTC. This translates into CASSQDRELSYNEQFF.

The rearrangement joins TRBV2 to TRBJ2-2, with D possibly matching TRBD1 (5 bases). The CDR3 has 14 amino acids. CDR1 is SNHLY, CDR2 FYNNEI, per germline. V gave up 7 bases and J gave up 5 bases, with 14 bases separating them. The CDR3 nucleotides are TGTGCCAGCACCGCCCAGGGTTCAACCGGGGAGCTGTTTTTT. This gives the protein CASTAQGSTGELFF.

This clonotype appeared a single time. The chain uses TRBV11-2 and TRBJ2-5; 7 bases are a match to TRBD2. The CDR3 loop spans 19 amino acids. Trimming removed 0 bases from V and 5 bases from J; junction bases left unmatched: 18. Germline V gene sequence: CDR1 SGHAT, CDR2 FQNNGV. The CDR3, as DNA: TGTGCCAGCAGCTTAGATCCTTGGGCTAGCGGAGGGCCCTGGGAGACCCAGTACTTC. Protein sequence: CASSLDPWASGGPWETQYF.

This clonotype was seen a handful of times. V is TRBV5-1 and J is TRBJ1-5, with D maybe TRBD1 (5 bases). The V end lost 3 bases, the J end lost 4 bases, and 14 bases lay between the germline ends. This CDR3 spans 15 amino acids. Looked up from germline, CDR1 is SGHRS and CDR2 is YFSETQ. CDR3 sequence (DNA): TGCGCCAGCAGCTGGGACGGAGAAGTAAATCAGCCCCAGCATTTT. Protein sequence: CASSWDGEVNQPQHF.

This clonotype was found a few times. The gene calls are TRBV12-3 or TRBV12-4 and TRBJ2-3; 9 bases fit TRBD2. There are 16 residues in the CDR3. Germline trimming cut 6 bases from V and 4 bases from J; bases unmatched to any gene: 11. CDR3 nucleotides: TGTGCCAGCAGAGGAGGAGCGGGAGGTGTCGCAGATACGCAGTATTTT. It is translated as CASRGGAGGVADTQYF.